Following are 29 T cell receptor beta chains from one sample sequenced in a study of long-term antiretroviral therapy in people with HIV. At survey level, the immunoSEQ assay was run in its v3.0 version. The repertoire was sequenced with immunoSEQ multiplex PCR; TCRdb's copy has only in-frame clones and lacks some. The data show around 9,800 clones, 81% seen once. The sample in question was unsorted PBMCs, obtained 1.8 years after starting antiretroviral therapy. All receptors come from a man aged 35 to 55 with HIV.

The V and J genes are TRBV4-3 and TRBJ2-5, with 9 bases identical to TRBD2. This CDR3 comprises 17 residues. CDR1 LGHNA and CDR2 YSLEER come from the germline V gene. The J segment lost 10 bases and the V segment lost 0 bases, leaving 15 bases of the junction unmatched. This CDR3 reads CASSQDRGASGTRGQYF. The CDR3 DNA reads as TGCGCCAGCAGCCAAGATCGCGGGGCTAGCGGGACCCGTGGCCAGTACTTC.

This clone was seen a handful of times. In DNA, the CDR3 is TGTGCCACCAGCAGAGAAGCCGACAGACTGAATCAGCCCCAGCATTTT. Encoded protein: CATSREADRLNQPQHF. V gene TRBV15 combines with J gene TRBJ1-5; possibly TRBD1 for D (5 bases). There are 16 residues in the CDR3. V was shortened by 0 bases and J by 4 bases, with 13 bases between the two germline ends. CDR1 and CDR2 from the germline V gene are LNHNV and YYDKDF (reference sequence).

There are a few counts of this clone. The chain links TRBV19 to TRBJ1-2; D remains ambiguous. Trimming stripped 1 base from V and 2 bases from J, with 11 bases between. Germline V gene sequence: CDR1 LNHDA, CDR2 SQIVND (reference sequence). The CDR3 consists of 15 residues. This CDR3 reads CASSIAQLSNYGYTF. The CDR3 DNA sequence: TGTGCCAGTAGTATAGCACAGCTCTCCAACTATGGCTACACCTTC.

This rearrangement joins TRBV5-4 to TRBJ1-1; D call uncertain. Germline CDR1 reads SGHNT; CDR2 reads YYREEE (reference sequence). CDR3 length: 13 amino acids. Trimming removed 4 bases at V and 3 bases at J, with 10 bases between. In DNA form, the CDR3 reads TGTGCCAGCAGCCTACGGGTGGACACTGAAGCTTTCTTT. Translation: CASSLRVDTEAFF.

This chain uses TRBV2 with TRBJ2-1; 9 bases agree with TRBD2. CDR1 SNHLY and CDR2 FYNNEI come from the germline V gene. This CDR3 spans 15 amino acids. Trimming cost V 6 bases and J 4 bases; bases outside gene matches: 7. CDR3 DNA: TGTGCCAGCAGGATAGCGGGAGAGGGTTACAATGAGCAGTTCTTC. Residues: CASRIAGEGYNEQFF.

The V call is TRBV25-1, the J call TRBJ1-1; possible D gene TRBD1, 6 bases. In germline, CDR1 is MGHDK, CDR2 SYGVNS. The V end was cut by 4 bases, the J end by 4 bases, with 16 bases between. The CDR3 is made up of 15 amino acids. The CDR3 DNA reads TGTGCCAGCAGTGGCGGGGGGGGCCAGGGCACTGAAGCTTTCTTT. This encodes CASSGGGGQGTEAFF.

V usage is TRBV12-5 and J usage is TRBJ2-3; D is uncertain. The CDR3 runs 15 residues. Germline values: CDR1 LGHNT, CDR2 FRNRAP. The V end was cut by 9 bases, the J end by 0 bases, with 16 bases between. CDR3 nucleotide sequence: TGTGCTAGCGCCACCGCCGGCGCTAGCACAGATACGCAGTATTTT. Its protein product is CASATAGASTDTQYF.

This chain joins TRBV11-3 and TRBJ2-2; 8 bases align to TRBD1. Germline CDR1 is SGHNT and CDR2 is YENEEA. V shed 3 bases and J 6 bases; nucleotides not matched to a gene: 3. The CDR3 is made up of 14 amino acids. The CDR3 sequence: CASSLRGQAGELFF. The DNA for the CDR3 is TGTGCCAGCAGCTTGAGGGGACAGGCCGGGGAGCTGTTTTTT.

This clone was picked up a small number of times. Different DNA sequences within this sample yield the same CDR3. J is TRBJ2-6 and V is TRBV9, with D tentatively TRBD2 (6 bases). The V gene's germline CDR1 is SGDLS and CDR2 YYNGEE. There are 15 residues in the CDR3. The V and J ends lost 4 bases and 2 bases respectively, with 10 bases between them. The DNA for the CDR3 is TGTGCCAGCAGCCCCCGCGGGACTGGGGCCAACGTCCTGACTTTC. Amino acids: CASSPRGTGANVLTF. Full variable domain (outside the CDR3, taken from reference TRBV9 and TRBJ2-6): DSGVTQTPKHLITATGQRVTLRCSPRSGDLSVYWYQQSLDQGLQFLIQYYNGEERAKGNILERFSAQQFPDLHSELNLSSLELGDSALYFCASSPRGTGANVLTFGAGSRLTVL.

There are a few counts of this clone. The rearrangement joins TRBV6-5 to TRBJ2-7, with 8 bases identical to TRBD2. The CDR3 runs to 14 residues. The trim removed 2 bases at V and 6 bases at J, leaving 6 bases unmatched. CDR1 and CDR2 (germline): MNHEY, SVGAGI. CDR3 in amino acids: CASSYGLAKGEQYF. The CDR3 DNA follows: TGTGCCAGCAGTTACGGACTAGCTAAGGGCGAGCAGTACTTC.

The chain has TRBV19 and TRBJ2-7, with a possible D match to TRBD2 (6 bases). CDR1 and CDR2 (germline): LNHDA, SQIVND (reference sequence). Trimming stripped 5 bases from V and 1 base from J, with 15 bases between. The CDR3 totals 15 residues. CDR3 DNA sequence: TGTGCCAGTAGTCCTCAGGGCGGGGCGTCCTACGAGCAGTACTTC. Protein product: CASSPQGGASYEQYF.

The rearrangement uses TRBV19 and TRBJ1-1; TRBD1 is a possible D gene (6 bases). Trimming removed 1 base at V and 4 bases at J, with 13 bases between. This CDR3 comprises 15 residues. Germline loops: CDR1 LNHDA, CDR2 SQIVND (reference sequence). CDR3 region: CASSIGGGIGTEAFF. Written as DNA, the CDR3 is TGTGCCAGTAGTATAGGAGGGGGGATCGGCACTGAAGCTTTCTTT.

This chain links TRBV6-1 with TRBJ2-7; 7 positions agree with TRBD1. Germline CDR1 reads MNHNS; CDR2 reads SASEGT. V gave up 7 bases and J gave up 3 bases; unmatched junction bases: 6. This CDR3 spans 13 amino acids. The CDR3 reads CASTRQGYYEQYF. The CDR3 region has the DNA TGTGCCAGCACAAGACAGGGTTACTACGAGCAGTACTTC.

The V gene is TRBV7-2, the J gene TRBJ1-5; D is possibly TRBD1 (6 bases). Germline CDR1 and CDR2: SGHTA and FQGNSA. The CDR3 consists of 15 residues. The V and J ends lost 0 bases and 4 bases respectively, with 10 bases between them. CDR3: CASSLAGHGNQPQHF. The DNA of the CDR3 is TGTGCCAGCAGCTTAGCGGGACACGGAAATCAGCCCCAGCATTTT.

CDR3 residues: CATGDRVTYEQYF. CDR3 coding DNA: TGTGCCACCGGGGACAGGGTAACCTACGAGCAGTACTTC. The chain uses TRBV6-1 and TRBJ2-7; 9 nucleotides align to TRBD1. CDR1 is MNHNS and CDR2 is SASEGT in the germline V gene. The ends lost 10 bases at V and 2 bases at J; junction bases unmatched: 6. This CDR3 has 13 residues.

V usage is TRBV11-2 and J usage is TRBJ2-1, with D maybe TRBD2 (6 bases). The CDR3 has 13 residues. Germline loops: CDR1 SGHAT, CDR2 FQNNGV. V lost 1 base and J 10 bases, leaving 11 bases between the germline ends. The CDR3 here is CASSLGGLAEQFF. CDR3 nucleotides: TGTGCCAGCAGCTTAGGGGGCCTAGCGGAGCAGTTCTTC.

The chain recombines TRBV10-3 with TRBJ1-2; 8 nucleotides match TRBD1. The CDR3 consists of 16 residues. The trim removed 2 bases at V and 0 bases at J, leaving 5 bases unmatched. Germline lookup yields CDR1 ENHRY and CDR2 SYGVKD. In DNA, the CDR3 is TGTGCCATCAGTGAGGCCGGGACAGGAGCTAACTATGGCTACACCTTC. Translation: CAISEAGTGANYGYTF.

The V call is TRBV19, the J call TRBJ2-7; possibly TRBD1 for D (5 bases). The CDR3 is 14 residues long. Germline V CDR1 and CDR2: LNHDA, SQIVND (reference sequence). V was clipped by 4 bases and J by 3 bases, with 13 bases between them. The CDR3 nucleotides read TGTGCCAGTAGTAAGACAAGGGGTAACTACGAGCAGTACTTC. It yields the protein CASSKTRGNYEQYF.

This chain joins TRBV28 and TRBJ2-1; 7 nucleotides line up with TRBD1. This CDR3 spans 17 amino acids. Trimming at V came to 1 base and at J to 7 bases, leaving 13 bases not matched to a gene. Germline V gene sequence: CDR1 MDHEN, CDR2 SYDVKM. The CDR3 sequence: CASSLLGVGGVRNEQFF. CDR3 bases: TGTGCCAGCAGTTTATTAGGGGTAGGGGGCGTGAGAAATGAGCAGTTCTTC.

The CDR3 loop reads CARGFFANTGELFF. The CDR3 DNA is TGTGCCAGGGGGTTTTTCGCGAACACCGGGGAGCTGTTTTTT. The J gene is TRBJ2-2, the V gene TRBV2; the D is unclear. CDR3 length equals 14 residues. The V end was cut by 9 bases, the J end by 0 bases, with 11 bases between. Germline CDR1 is SNHLY and CDR2 is FYNNEI.

The chain joins TRBV4-2 to TRBJ2-5, with 7 bases that match TRBD2. From germline, CDR1 is LGHNA and CDR2 YNFKEQ. Trimming took 1 base from V and 1 from J; bases not matched to a gene: 3. The CDR3 totals 15 residues. CDR3 in amino acids: CASSQVRGSQETQYF. CDR3 in DNA: TGTGCCAGCAGCCAAGTGCGCGGGAGCCAAGAGACCCAGTACTTC.

The V gene is TRBV12-5, the J gene TRBJ2-1; D is unresolved. V was pared by 0 bases and J by 6 bases, with 15 bases between. Germline CDR1 LGHNT, CDR2 FRNRAP. This CDR3 contains 16 residues. The CDR3 sequence is CASGLVLGNAINEQFF. In DNA form, the CDR3 reads TGTGCTAGTGGTTTGGTTTTAGGGAATGCTATCAATGAGCAGTTCTTC.

This clone has a handful of counts. This chain joins TRBV7-9 and TRBJ2-2; the D is unclear. Germline CDR1 and CDR2: SEHNR and FQNEAQ (reference sequence). There are 14 residues in the CDR3. V lost 3 bases, J lost 4 bases, and 9 bases lay in between. The CDR3, as DNA: TGTGCCAGCAGCTTGGGCTTGGTCACCGGGGAGCTGTTTTTT. It specifies CASSLGLVTGELFF.

The CDR3 coding sequence is TGCGCCAGCAGCTGGTTAAGCGGGAGCAACGAGCAGTACTTC. Translated, it gives CASSWLSGSNEQYF. The genes are TRBV5-1 and TRBJ2-7; 8 bases match TRBD2. The V gene's germline CDR1 is SGHRS and CDR2 YFSETQ. V shed 3 bases and J 5 bases; nucleotides not matched to a gene: 7. The CDR3 covers 14 residues.

This rearrangement joins TRBV28 to TRBJ1-2; the match to TRBD1 covers 11 bases. The CDR3 has 17 amino acids. The germline gives CDR1 MDHEN, CDR2 SYDVKM. The J segment lost 4 bases and the V segment lost 1 base, leaving 8 bases of the junction unmatched. For the CDR3, the DNA is TGTGCCAGCAGTTTATCCGGGACAGGGGGTTTGCTCTATGGCTACACCTTC. Encoded protein: CASSLSGTGGLLYGYTF.

The V call is TRBV27, the J call TRBJ2-2, with 9 bases aligning to TRBD2. In germline, CDR1 is MNHEY, CDR2 SMNVEV (reference sequence). The CDR3 loop spans 15 amino acids. V gave up 3 bases and J gave up 5 bases; unmatched junction bases: 4. CDR3 amino acids: CASSFSGSGTGELFF. CDR3 in DNA: TGTGCCAGCAGTTTTAGCGGGAGTGGAACCGGGGAGCTGTTTTTT.

The chain uses TRBV29-1 and TRBJ1-1; possibly TRBD1 for D (5 bases). The V gene's germline CDR1 is SQVTM and CDR2 ANQGSEA. The V end was cut by 7 bases, the J end by 0 bases, with 12 bases between. This CDR3 has 13 amino acids. The CDR3 region has the DNA TGCAGCGGGTCGAGGGGAATGAACACTGAAGCTTTCTTT. It yields the protein CSGSRGMNTEAFF.

The V call is TRBV6-5, the J call TRBJ2-7, with D uncertain. The CDR3 runs 15 residues. Germline CDR1 is MNHEY and CDR2 is SVGAGI. Trimming removed 3 bases at V and 0 bases at J, with 12 bases between. CDR3 sequence: CASSYSDPVSYEQYF. The DNA for the CDR3 is TGTGCCAGCAGTTATTCGGACCCCGTCTCCTACGAGCAGTACTTC.

This clone was observed once. J is TRBJ1-2 and V is TRBV7-3; possible D gene TRBD1, 5 bases. Germline lookup yields CDR1 SGHTA and CDR2 FQGTGA. Trimming pared 1 base from V and 5 bases from J, leaving 8 bases between. The CDR3 length is 13 residues. Here the CDR3 DNA reads TGTGCCAGCAGCTTAAACCCAGGGTATGGCTACACCTTC. Protein sequence: CASSLNPGYGYTF.